The T cell receptor beta chain described here comes from a study of CD8 T cells in ankylosing spondylitis. Whole-study results and caveats: The study identified a TCR beta motif of 7 or 8 highly homologous variants that appeared characteristic of ankylosing spondylitis blood.

To note about this clonotype: Its antigen is not known.

This CDR3 has 15 residues. The germline V gene has CDR1 SGHRS and CDR2 YFSETQ. Trimming cost V 0 bases and J 5 bases; bases outside gene matches: 5. Construction of TCR beta libraries was performed using quantitative 5'-RACE with molecular barcodes. Each CDR3 protein is one row after TCRdb ran MiXCR on the 5' RACE reads. The sample records fewer than 250,000 distinct CDR3 sequences, roughly a tenth being singletons. The sequenced sample was blood, either unsorted or a sorted T cell fraction (not recorded which). V and J are TRBV5-1 and TRBJ1-1; TRBD1 agrees at 9 bases. The receptor was derived from a male donor with ankylosing spondylitis or in good health (not recorded which). The CDR3 nucleotides are TGCGCCAGCAGCTTGGCCGGGACAGGGCGAACTGAAGCTTTCTTT. Its translation: CASSLAGTGRTEAFF. The full variable domain, rest sourced from reference TRBV5-1 and TRBJ1-1, is KAGVTQTPRYLIKTRGQQVTLSCSPISGHRSVSWYQQTPGQGLQFLFEYFSETQRNKGNFPGRFSGRQFSNSRSEMNVSTLELGDSALYLCASSLAGTGRTEAFFGQGTRLTVV.